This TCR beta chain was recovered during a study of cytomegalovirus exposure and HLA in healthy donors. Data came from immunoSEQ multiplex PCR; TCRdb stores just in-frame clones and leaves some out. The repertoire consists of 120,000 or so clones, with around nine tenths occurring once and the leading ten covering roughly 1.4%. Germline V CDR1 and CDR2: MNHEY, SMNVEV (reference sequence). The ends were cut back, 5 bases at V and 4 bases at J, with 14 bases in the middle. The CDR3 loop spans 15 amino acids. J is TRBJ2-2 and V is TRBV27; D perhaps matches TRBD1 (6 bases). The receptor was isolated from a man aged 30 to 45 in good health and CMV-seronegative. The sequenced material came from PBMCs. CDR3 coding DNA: TGTGCCAGCAGTGCCGGGACAAGCGTCACCGGGGAGCTGTTTTTT. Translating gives CASSAGTSVTGELFF.